The 10 T cell receptor beta chains presented below share a single source sample, sequenced in a study of blood T cell repertoires in COVID-19. TCRdb's table, derived via immunoSEQ multiplex PCR, lists solely in-frame clones and lacks some. The table shows under 300,000 clones, with 86% occurring only once. Material for sequencing was peripheral blood. These TCRs come from a woman in her 70s with COVID-19, enrolled during active disease.

The J gene is TRBJ2-3, the V gene TRBV5-1; 13 positions match TRBD2. Germline V gene lookup returns CDR1 SGHRS and CDR2 YFSETQ. V was clipped by 3 bases and J by 1 base; unmatched bases: 2. CDR3 size: 16 residues. CDR3: CASSSGTSGGTDTQYF. The CDR3 coding sequence is TGCGCCAGCAGCTCCGGGACTAGCGGGGGCACAGATACGCAGTATTTT.

The chain is built from TRBV4-1 and TRBJ1-4; 7 bases match TRBD1. CDR1 is MGHRA, CDR2 YSYEKL, per germline. This CDR3 region has 15 residues. J lost 8 bases, V lost 5 bases, and 11 bases had no gene match. This chain's CDR3 is CASSLTGIGGEKLFF. CDR3 DNA: TGCGCCAGCAGCTTGACAGGGATTGGAGGGGAAAAACTGTTTTTT.

The V call is TRBV5-1, the J call TRBJ1-4; D is perhaps TRBD1 (5 bases). Germline V lookup: CDR1 SGHRS, CDR2 YFSETQ. This CDR3 is built from 15 residues. V was shortened by 2 bases and J by 3 bases, with 11 bases between the two germline ends. The CDR3 reads CASSLTGVSNEKLFF. DNA of the CDR3: TGCGCCAGCAGCTTAACAGGCGTTTCTAATGAAAAACTGTTTTTT.

The chain links TRBV9 to TRBJ2-6, with 10 bases that match TRBD1. The CDR3 runs to 15 residues. Germline V CDR1 and CDR2: SGDLS, YYNGEE. J gave up 4 bases and V 6 bases, and 4 bases lay outside the gene matches. The DNA for the CDR3 is TGTGCCAGCATGACAGGGGGCGTCGGGGCCAACGTCCTGACTTTC. Amino acid sequence: CASMTGGVGANVLTF.

The chain carries TRBV2 and TRBJ1-2, with D unclear. CDR1 is SNHLY, CDR2 FYNNEI, per germline. The CDR3 is 11 amino acids. V lost 11 bases and J 6 bases, leaving 13 bases between the germline ends. CDR3 sequence: CAGIRQDGYTF. The CDR3 DNA sequence: TGTGCCGGCATTAGGCAGGATGGCTACACCTTC.

The rearrangement links TRBV5-1 to TRBJ2-7, with TRBD1 matching 10 bases. Germline V CDR1 and CDR2: SGHRS, YFSETQ. The ends lost 4 bases at V and 0 bases at J; junction bases unmatched: 7. The CDR3 is 16 residues long. CDR3 DNA sequence: TGCGCCAGCAGCCGAACCGGGACAGGGGACTCCTACGAGCAGTACTTC. This gives the protein CASSRTGTGDSYEQYF.

This clone was seen just once. The rearrangement joins TRBV29-1 to TRBJ2-7, with 7 bases lining up with TRBD1. CDR1 is SQVTM, CDR2 ANQGSEA, per germline. The CDR3 has 11 residues. The junction had 7 bases not matched to a gene; V was cut back by 7 bases and J by 7 bases. The CDR3 here is CSAGGNREQYF. DNA for the CDR3: TGCAGCGCAGGGGGTAATCGGGAGCAGTACTTC.

V is TRBV28 and J is TRBJ1-3, with a tentative D call TRBD1 (6 bases). The CDR3 is 16 residues long. Trimming cost V 7 bases and J 0 bases, with 16 bases left between them. Germline lookup yields CDR1 MDHEN and CDR2 SYDVKM. Written as DNA, the CDR3 is TGTGCCAGCACGGGACACTCAGCAAACTCTGGAAACACCATATATTTT. This encodes CASTGHSANSGNTIYF.

V gene TRBV19 combines with J gene TRBJ2-7; 8 nucleotides agree with TRBD1. There are 15 residues in the CDR3. In germline, CDR1 is LNHDA, CDR2 SQIVND (reference sequence). V shed 1 base and J 4 bases; nucleotides not matched to a gene: 6. The CDR3 loop is CASSIGGQAGYEQYF. CDR3 nucleotide sequence: TGTGCCAGTAGTATAGGGGGACAGGCTGGGTACGAGCAGTACTTC.

CDR3 sequence: CAWTRHPLNEQFF. CDR3 DNA: TGTGCCTGGACCCGACACCCTCTTAATGAGCAGTTCTTC. The chain carries TRBV30 and TRBJ2-1; D is ambiguous. V lost 4 bases, J lost 7 bases, and 14 bases lay in between. Germline loops: CDR1 GTSNPN, CDR2 SVGIG (reference sequence). This CDR3 region has 13 residues.